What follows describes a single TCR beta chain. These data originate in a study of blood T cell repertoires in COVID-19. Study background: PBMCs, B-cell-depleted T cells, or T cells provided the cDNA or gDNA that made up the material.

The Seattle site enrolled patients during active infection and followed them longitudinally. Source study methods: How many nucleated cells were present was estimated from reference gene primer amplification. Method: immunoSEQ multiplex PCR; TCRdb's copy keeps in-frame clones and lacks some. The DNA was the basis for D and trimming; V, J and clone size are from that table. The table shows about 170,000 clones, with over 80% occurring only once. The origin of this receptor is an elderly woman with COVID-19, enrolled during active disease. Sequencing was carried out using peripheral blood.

The CDR3 sequence: CASSWGQGISTEAFF. CDR3 sequence (DNA): TGTGCCAGCAGCTGGGGACAGGGGATCAGCACTGAAGCTTTCTTT. The chain recombines TRBV7-9 with TRBJ1-1; 10 bases match TRBD1. The CDR3 loop spans 15 amino acids. From germline, CDR1 is SEHNR and CDR2 FQNEAQ (reference sequence). V lost 4 bases, J lost 4 bases, and 6 bases stayed unmatched.